This T cell receptor beta chain was obtained from a study of blood T cell repertoires in COVID-19. Study-level background: From the United States, Italy and Spain came samples of acute and convalescent COVID-19.

This CDR3 comprises 13 residues. Between the trimmed V and J ends, which lost 7 bases and 0 bases, there was a span of 10 bases. Germline V lookup: CDR1 SGHRS, CDR2 YFSETQ. How the authors handled the data: It was from reference gene primer amplification that nucleated cell counts were estimated. Sequencing used immunoSEQ multiplex PCR; TCRdb keeps in-frame clones, though not all of them. V, J and clone size are those of that table, while D and trimming were read from the DNA. The repertoire holds around 260,000 clones, with 80% to 90% as singletons. Participant reports of clinical history set cohort assignment.

V gene TRBV5-1 combines with J gene TRBJ1-1, with TRBD1 as a possible D gene (6 bases). The receptor comes from a man between 25 and 39 years old with acute COVID-19. The specimen sequenced was PBMCs or T cells enriched from blood (not recorded which). The CDR3 protein is CASGTGMNTEAFF. Written as DNA, the CDR3 is TGCGCCAGCGGAACAGGGATGAACACTGAAGCTTTCTTT.